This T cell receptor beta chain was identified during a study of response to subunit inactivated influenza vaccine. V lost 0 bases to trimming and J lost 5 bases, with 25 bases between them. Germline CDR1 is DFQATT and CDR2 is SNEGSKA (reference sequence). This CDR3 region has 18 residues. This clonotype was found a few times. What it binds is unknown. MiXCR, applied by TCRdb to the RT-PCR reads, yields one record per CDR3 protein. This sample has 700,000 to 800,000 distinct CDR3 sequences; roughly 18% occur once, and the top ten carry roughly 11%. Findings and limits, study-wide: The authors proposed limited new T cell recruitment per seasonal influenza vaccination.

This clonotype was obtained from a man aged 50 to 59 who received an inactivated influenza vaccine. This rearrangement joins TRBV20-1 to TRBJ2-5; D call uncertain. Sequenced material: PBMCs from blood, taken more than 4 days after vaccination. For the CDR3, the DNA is TGCAGTGCTAGAGACCGACCGAAAGTACAAGTAGTTCGTGAGACCCAGTACTTC. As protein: CSARDRPKVQVVRETQYF.